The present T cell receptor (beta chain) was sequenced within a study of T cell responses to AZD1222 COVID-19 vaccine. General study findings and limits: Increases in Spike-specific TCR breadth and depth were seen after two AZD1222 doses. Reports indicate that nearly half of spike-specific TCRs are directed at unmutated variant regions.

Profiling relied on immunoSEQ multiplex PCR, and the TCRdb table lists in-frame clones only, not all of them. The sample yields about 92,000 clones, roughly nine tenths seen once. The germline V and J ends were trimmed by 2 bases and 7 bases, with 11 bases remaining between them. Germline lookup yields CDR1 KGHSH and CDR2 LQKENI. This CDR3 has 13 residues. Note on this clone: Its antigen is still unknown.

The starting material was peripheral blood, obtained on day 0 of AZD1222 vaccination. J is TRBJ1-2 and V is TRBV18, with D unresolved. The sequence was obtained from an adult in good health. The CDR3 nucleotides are TGTGCCAGCTCACCAGAACAGAGCTCTGGCTACACCTTC. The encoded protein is CASSPEQSSGYTF.